The following is a TCR beta chain sequence with its context. Antigen unknown. Trimming left V 6 bases short and J 8 bases short, with 13 bases between. The germline V gene has CDR1 SGHAT and CDR2 FQDESV (reference sequence). The CDR3 is 12 residues long. This entry is derived from a study of T cell responses to AZD1222 COVID-19 vaccine. Measured with immunoSEQ multiplex PCR; TCRdb has only the in-frame clones, and not every one. This table has 90,000 to 100,000 clones, 85% appearing once. Notes on the study in general: Among the donors, most were white British and more were female, and clonal diversity was possibly underestimated. Reports indicate that nearly half of spike-specific TCRs are directed at unmutated variant regions.

Specimen: peripheral blood, collected 28 days after the second AZD1222 dose. V gene TRBV11-1 combines with J gene TRBJ1-1; the D is unclear. The receptor comes from an adult who received the AZD1222 COVID-19 vaccine. In DNA form, the CDR3 reads TGTGCCAGCAGTCGTTCCGGGCGAGAAGCTTTCTTT. It codes for CASSRSGREAFF.